This TCR beta chain comes out of a study of T-cell reconstitution after alpha-beta-depleted transplantation in children. Study-wide results and caveats: Reportedly, alpha-beta T cells present about two months post-transplant originated from several hundred expanded clones of graft origin. Counts and diversity of T cells one year after transplant came mostly from newly produced T cells.

This clonotype was counted between two and nine times. The antigen remains undetermined. Unique molecular identifiers were incorporated during preparation of the TCRbeta library. From the PCR reads, TCRdb called clonotypes with MiXCR, one entry per CDR3 protein. The table has about 640,000 distinct CDR3 sequences, about an eighth seen once. Trimming left V 6 bases short and J 9 bases short, with 9 bases between. CDR1 and CDR2 from the germline V gene are MNHEY and SVGAGI. The CDR3 covers 11 residues. The material sequenced was PBMCs, mostly from graft donor cells, taken 360 days after TCRalphabeta/CD19-depleted stem cell transplant. The sequence was obtained from a male patient younger than 18 who had a stem cell transplant for acute myeloid leukemia, so the T cells may come from the graft donor. The rearrangement links TRBV6-5 to TRBJ2-1; perhaps D is TRBD1 or TRBD2 (5 bases each). In DNA, the CDR3 is TGTGCCAGCAGGGCCGGGGCTGAGCAGTTCTTC. It is translated as CASRAGAEQFF.